What follows is one TCR beta chain and its context. Antigen unknown. The PCR was carried out with 60 Vbeta primers and 13 Jbeta primers. The repertoire was sequenced with immunoSEQ multiplex PCR; TCRdb's copy has only in-frame clones and lacks some. The sample yields some 150,000 clones, approximately 80% seen once. The CDR3 spans 17 residues. CDR1 and CDR2 from the germline V gene are MGHRA and YSYEKL. V was trimmed by 0 bases and J by 4 bases, leaving 19 bases between them. This entry comes from a study of cytomegalovirus exposure and HLA in healthy donors. The study's findings and limits: Common viral pathogens seemed to be connected with several of the most significant clusters, according to a later analysis.

The sample comprised PBMCs. The source is a man aged 50-59 years in good health and CMV-seropositive. The chain employs TRBV4-1 and TRBJ2-7; D possibly corresponds to TRBD2 (6 bases). The CDR3 region has the DNA TGCGCCAGCAGCCAAGACCCAAGGGCACTAGCTCTTTACGAGCAGTACTTC. The encoded protein is CASSQDPRALALYEQYF.